Shown below are 9 T cell receptor beta chains from a single sample sequenced in a study of blood T cells in healthy people across ages. Combining a sample-barcoded 5' primer with a J-beta primer mix, a second PCR ran for about 7 to 12 cycles. TCRdb passed the 5' RACE reads through MiXCR, listing each CDR3 protein once. The sample records 650,000 to 1,000,000 distinct CDR3 sequences, 30% to 45% being singletons. Sequencing was performed on blood. These receptors came from a man between 18 and 29 years old in good health.

The chain couples TRBV29-1 to TRBJ1-1; tentatively, D is TRBD1 (6 bases). CDR1 is SQVTM and CDR2 is ANQGSEA in the germline V gene. There are 16 residues in the CDR3. V was cut by 6 bases and J by 6 bases, with 26 bases left in between. CDR3 amino acids: CSVGGTGFSTEPEAFF. The CDR3 nucleotides read TGCAGCGTCGGTGGAACAGGGTTCTCAACGGAGCCTGAAGCTTTCTTT. Looking up the rest from reference TRBV29-1 and TRBJ1-1 gives the full variable domain: SAVISQKPSRDICQRGTSLTIQCQVDSQVTMMFWYRQQPGQSLTLIATANQGSEATYESGFVIDKFPISRPNLTFSTLTVSNMSPEDSSIYLCSVGGTGFSTEPEAFFGQGTRLTVV.

This clonotype was detected many times. The chain has TRBV25-1 and TRBJ2-5; 7 bases map to TRBD1. The V gene's germline CDR1 is MGHDK and CDR2 SYGVNS. With 1 base clipped from V and 1 base from J, the junction kept 6 bases outside the gene matches. The CDR3 loop spans 16 amino acids. CDR3 sequence (DNA): TGTGCCAGCAGTGAATCGCCTTGGGACAGCCAAGAGACCCAGTACTTC. Its protein product is CASSESPWDSQETQYF.

V gene TRBV2 combines with J gene TRBJ1-6; 9 bases are shared with TRBD1. Germline loops: CDR1 SNHLY, CDR2 FYNNEI. The CDR3 covers 13 residues. The junction had 3 bases not matched to a gene; V was cut back by 5 bases and J by 10 bases. DNA of the CDR3: TGTGCCAGCAGTTGGGACAGGGACTCACCCCTCCACTTT. It is translated as CASSWDRDSPLHF. Variable domain in full (rest from reference TRBV2 and TRBJ1-6): EPEVTQTPSHQVTQMGQEVILRCVPISNHLYFYWYRQILGQKVEFLVSFYNNEISEKSEIFDDQFSVERPDGSNFTLKIRSTKLEDSAMYFCASSWDRDSPLHFGNGTRLTVT.

CDR3: CSVAALSSYEQYF. CDR3 DNA sequence: TGCAGCGTTGCTGCCCTGAGCTCCTACGAGCAGTACTTC. This rearrangement joins TRBV29-1 to TRBJ2-7; D gene uncertain. Germline CDR1 SQVTM, CDR2 ANQGSEA. The CDR3 consists of 13 residues. V was trimmed by 4 bases and J by 0 bases, leaving 10 bases between them.

This clonotype was seen many times. The chain combines TRBV20-1 with TRBJ2-5, with 11 bases that match TRBD2. The CDR3 has 13 residues. J lost 2 bases, V lost 6 bases, and 2 bases had no gene match. Germline V gene sequence: CDR1 DFQATT, CDR2 SNEGSKA (reference sequence). CDR3 DNA sequence: TGCAGTGCGGGACTAGCGGTACAAGAGACCCAGTACTTC. This encodes CSAGLAVQETQYF.

This clonotype was seen only once. At one of its ends the junction is not consistent with the germline gene, which may arise from a read error. This chain uses TRBV6-2 or TRBV6-3 with TRBJ1-1; D unresolved. This CDR3 is 13 amino acids long. Germline lookup yields CDR1 MNHEY and CDR2 SVGEGT. The CDR3 sequence is CASSDSSDAEAFF. The CDR3, as DNA: TGTGCCAGCAGTGACTCGTCCGACGCTGAAGCTTTCTTT.

This clonotype appeared once. A much larger clone lies a single base off, so this may be a read error. This chain links TRBV12-3 or TRBV12-4 with TRBJ2-3, with D hard to call. V was cut by 6 bases and J by 11 bases, with 18 bases left in between. The CDR3 has 13 residues. The CDR3 sequence: CASSAVPGVGQYF. As DNA, the CDR3 is TGTGCCAGCAGCGCCGTTCCTGGGGTCGGGCAGTATTTT.

The CDR3 bases are TGTGCCAGCAGCAAAGTTAGGGCTACCCCCACAGATACGCAGTATTTT. Encoded protein: CASSKVRATPTDTQYF. J is TRBJ2-3 and V is TRBV21-1; TRBD2 is the table's D call, not checked against the DNA. TRBV21-1 is labeled a pseudogene. CDR3 length: 16 residues.

This clonotype was seen a handful of times. The chain carries TRBV9 and TRBJ1-1, with a tentative D call TRBD1 (5 bases). This CDR3 spans 15 amino acids. Germline-derived CDR1 and CDR2 are SGDLS and YYNGEE. The V and J ends lost 0 bases and 1 base respectively, with 10 bases between them. This CDR3 reads CASSVATGGNTEAFF. The CDR3 DNA reads as TGTGCCAGCAGCGTAGCTACCGGGGGGAACACTGAAGCTTTCTTT.